The rows below give T cell receptor beta chains drawn from one sample of a study of T cell responses to AZD1222 COVID-19 vaccine. Some clones are missing from TCRdb's copy, which holds only in-frame ones; the method was immunoSEQ multiplex PCR. The sample contains about 97,000 clones, 75% to 90% of which appear only once. The specimen was peripheral blood, collected on day 0 of AZD1222 vaccination. Receptors originate from an adult in good health. Both conserved end residues are part of each CDR3. D genes are given only for firm matches. Clone size is shown for a subset of rows, as once, few, many or a class of expanded clone.

CDR3 protein | CDR3 DNA | J gene | clone size | V gene | D gene
CASSYGLAGIHEQYF | TGTGCCAGCAGTTACGGTCTAGCGGGAATACACGAGCAGTACTTC | TRBJ2-7 | NA | TRBV6-5 | TRBD2
CASSPEGLRTSTDTQYF | TGTGCCAGCAGTCCCGAGGGGCTTAGGACTAGCACAGATACGCAGTATTTT | TRBJ2-3 | once | TRBV6-2/TRBV6-3 | NA
CASSPSGRLYNEQFF | TGTGCCAGCAGTCCTAGCGGGAGGCTTTACAATGAGCAGTTCTTC | TRBJ2-1 | few | TRBV7-9 | TRBD2
CASSSTGQATQYF | TGTGCCAGCAGCTCGACGGGACAGGCGACCCAGTACTTC | TRBJ2-5 | NA | TRBV4-2 | TRBD1
CASSSWGPSNQPQHF | TGTGCCAGCAGTTCATGGGGGCCCAGCAATCAGCCCCAGCATTTT | TRBJ1-5 | NA | TRBV28 | NA
CASSSRQNIQYF | TGTGCCAGCAGTTCGAGGCAAAACATTCAGTACTTC | TRBJ2-4 | NA | TRBV28 | NA
CASSGANTGELFF | TGTGCCAGTAGCGGGGCCAACACCGGGGAGCTGTTTTTT | TRBJ2-2 | NA | TRBV28 | TRBD2
CASRSIAGELGNEQFF | TGTGCCAGCAGGTCGATAGCGGGAGAGTTGGGCAATGAGCAGTTCTTC | TRBJ2-1 | NA | TRBV2 | TRBD2
CASSTGPTTGYTF | TGTGCCAGTAGTACCGGGCCTACGACGGGCTACACCTTC | TRBJ1-2 | NA | TRBV19 | NA
CASRSGSSYEQYF | TGTGCCAGCAGGAGCGGGAGTTCCTACGAGCAGTACTTC | TRBJ2-7 | NA | TRBV28 | TRBD2
CASSPDSGGQFF | TGTGCCAGCAGCCCCGACTCGGGGGGGCAGTTCTTC | TRBJ2-1 | few | TRBV7-9 | TRBD2
CASSLSSTDTQYF | TGTGCCAGCAGTTTATCCAGCACAGATACGCAGTATTTT | TRBJ2-3 | NA | TRBV28 | NA
CASSWGSGRADYEQYF | TGTGCCAGCAGCTGGGGTAGCGGGAGGGCTGACTACGAGCAGTACTTC | TRBJ2-7 | NA | TRBV7-2 | TRBD2
CASSSTPSGGSYNEQFF | TGCGCCAGCAGCTCAACCCCTAGCGGGGGCTCCTACAATGAGCAGTTCTTC | TRBJ2-1 | NA | TRBV5-1 | TRBD2
CASSLNDRVNYGYTF | TGTGCCAGCAGCTTAAACGACAGGGTCAACTATGGCTACACCTTC | TRBJ1-2 | NA | TRBV7-9 | TRBD1
CATGRIVQGAGNTIYF | TGTGCCACCGGCCGAATCGTCCAGGGAGCCGGAAACACCATATATTTT | TRBJ1-3 | NA | TRBV7-2 | NA
CASSLGQGLETQYF | TGTGCCAGCAGTTTAGGACAGGGCCTAGAGACCCAGTACTTC | TRBJ2-5 | NA | TRBV2 | TRBD1
CASSDGQLSGNTIYF | TGTGCCAGCAGCGACGGACAGTTATCTGGAAACACCATATATTTT | TRBJ1-3 | NA | TRBV9 | NA
CAIRSDRSPEAFF | TGTGCCATCAGATCAGACAGGTCCCCTGAAGCTTTCTTT | TRBJ1-1 | NA | TRBV10-3 | NA
CASSLRGPYEQYF | TGTGCCAGCAGTCTCAGGGGGCCCTACGAGCAGTACTTC | TRBJ2-7 | NA | TRBV28 | TRBD1
CATPLNTF | TGTGCCACCCCTCTTAACACCTTC | TRBJ1-2 | NA | TRBV19 | NA
CASSLSQGRYDTGELFF | TGTGCCAGCAGCCTTTCCCAGGGTAGATATGACACCGGGGAGCTGTTTTTT | TRBJ2-2 | NA | TRBV14 | NA
CASSTDGASGYTF | TGTGCCAGCAGTACGGACGGGGCTAGTGGCTACACCTTC | TRBJ1-2 | NA | TRBV25-1 | NA
CASSPTGQRGEKLFF | TGTGCCAGCTCACCCACGGGACAGCGGGGCGAAAAACTGTTTTTT | TRBJ1-4 | few | TRBV18 | TRBD1
CASSFKSGYTF | TGTGCCAGCAGTTTTAAAAGTGGCTACACCTTC | TRBJ1-2 | NA | TRBV28 | NA
CASSIGYEQYF | TGTGCCAGTAGTATAGGGTACGAGCAGTACTTC | TRBJ2-7 | NA | TRBV19 | NA
CASSEGTTWTNYGYTF | TGTGCCAGCAGCGAGGGAACCACGTGGACCAACTATGGCTACACCTTC | TRBJ1-2 | NA | TRBV9 | NA
CAIMGGGNTIYF | TGTGCCATCATGGGTGGAGGAAACACCATATATTTT | TRBJ1-3 | NA | TRBV10-3 | NA
CSVDGKGNEQFF | TGCAGCGTTGACGGGAAGGGAAACGAGCAGTTCTTC | TRBJ2-1 | NA | TRBV29-1 | NA
CASSLGGPQRTEAFF | TGTGCCAGCAGCTTGGGGGGACCCCAGAGGACTGAAGCTTTCTTT | TRBJ1-1 | NA | TRBV5-4 | NA
CASSLDRWEKLFF | TGTGCCAGCAGCCTCGACAGGTGGGAAAAACTGTTTTTT | TRBJ1-4 | NA | TRBV7-2 | NA
CSVVASGLYEQYF | TGCAGCGTTGTGGCTAGCGGGCTCTACGAGCAGTACTTC | TRBJ2-7 | NA | TRBV29-1 | TRBD2
CASSLVGGPNTGELFF | TGTGCCAGCAGCTTAGTTGGGGGCCCCAACACCGGGGAGCTGTTTTTT | TRBJ2-2 | NA | TRBV7-2 | NA
CASSPPGATGNTIYF | TGTGCCAGCAGTCCCCCAGGAGCTACGGGAAACACCATATATTTT | TRBJ1-3 | NA | TRBV25-1 | NA
CATSGRGSGDQRTQYF | TGTGCCACCAGTGGTAGGGGTAGCGGGGACCAGAGGACGCAGTATTTT | TRBJ2-3 | NA | TRBV24-1 | TRBD2
CASSFRAETQYF | TGTGCCAGCAGCTTCAGGGCAGAGACCCAGTACTTC | TRBJ2-5 | NA | TRBV11-1 | NA
CASSQGDRAQFFF | TGTGCCAGCAGCCAGGGGGACAGGGCCCAATTTTTCTTT | TRBJ1-1 | NA | TRBV3-1/TRBV3-2 | TRBD1
CASSQNLGGANEKLFF | TGTGCCAGCAGCCAAAATCTCGGGGGGGCCAATGAAAAACTGTTTTTT | TRBJ1-4 | NA | TRBV3-1/TRBV3-2 | NA
CSASSQGGLNGYTF | TGCAGTGCTAGTAGTCAGGGAGGCTTAAATGGCTACACCTTC | TRBJ1-2 | NA | TRBV20-1 | NA
CSTTFGTSQFF | TGCAGTACAACCTTCGGGACTTCACAGTTCTTC | TRBJ2-1 | NA | TRBV20-1 | NA
CASSPQGNTEAFF | TGTGCCAGCAGCCCCCAGGGAAACACTGAAGCTTTCTTT | TRBJ1-1 | NA | TRBV14 | NA
CASSLGTGGARNGYTF | TGTGCCAGTAGTCTAGGGACAGGGGGCGCGAGGAATGGCTACACCTTC | TRBJ1-2 | NA | TRBV19 | TRBD1
CASSLGQGSSGANVLTF | TGTGCCAGCAGCCTGGGACAGGGAAGTTCTGGGGCCAACGTCCTGACTTTC | TRBJ2-6 | once | TRBV5-4 | TRBD1
CASSLTGGNEQYF | TGTGCCAGCAGCTTAACTGGCGGGAACGAGCAGTACTTC | TRBJ2-7 | few | TRBV7-3 | NA
CASTTGGGRLREKLFF | TGTGCCAGCACCACCGGGGGGGGGCGTCTTAGGGAAAAACTGTTTTTT | TRBJ1-4 | NA | TRBV7-6 | NA
CASSLGGSSYNSPLHF | TGTGCCAGCAGCTTAGGAGGGAGCTCCTATAATTCACCCCTCCACTTT | TRBJ1-6 | once | TRBV11-3 | NA
CASSLTVNYGYTF | TGCGCCAGCAGCTTGACGGTTAACTATGGCTACACCTTC | TRBJ1-2 | NA | TRBV5-1 | NA
CASSVDPLAADTDTQYF | TGTGCCAGCAGCGTCGACCCACTAGCGGCGGACACAGATACGCAGTATTTT | TRBJ2-3 | NA | TRBV9 | TRBD2
CASSTFTGNTEAFF | TGTGCCAGTAGTACATTCACAGGGAACACTGAAGCTTTCTTT | TRBJ1-1 | NA | TRBV19 | NA
CASGDRSNTEAFF | TGTGCCAGTGGGGACAGATCGAACACTGAAGCTTTCTTT | TRBJ1-1 | NA | TRBV19 | TRBD1
CASSRTGSGEKLFF | TGCGCCAGCAGCCGGACAGGGTCAGGAGAAAAACTGTTTTTT | TRBJ1-4 | once | TRBV4-3 | TRBD1
CASSQAAGGQFF | TGTGCCAGCAGCCAAGCGGCAGGGGGGCAGTTCTTC | TRBJ2-1 | NA | TRBV4-2 | TRBD1
CASSMTGLGDTQYF | TGTGCCAGCAGCATGACAGGGTTAGGGGATACGCAGTATTTT | TRBJ2-3 | NA | TRBV3-1/TRBV3-2 | TRBD1
CASSVLSSGAPGGYTF | TGTGCCAGCAGCGTACTCTCTTCAGGGGCCCCAGGGGGCTACACCTTC | TRBJ1-2 | NA | TRBV9 | NA
CASSPRQGSGNTIYF | TGTGCCAGCAGCCCCCGTCAGGGCTCTGGAAACACCATATATTTT | TRBJ1-3 | NA | TRBV7-8 | NA
CASSLNDNYGYTF | TGTGCCAGCAGCTTGAACGACAACTATGGCTACACCTTC | TRBJ1-2 | NA | TRBV7-9 | NA
CASSEGKGVHYGYTF | TGTGCCAGCAGTGAAGGAAAGGGGGTACACTATGGCTACACCTTC | TRBJ1-2 | NA | TRBV6-1 | NA
CASSSTGHPTGELFF | TGTGCCAGCAGCTCTACGGGACACCCCACCGGGGAGCTGTTTTTT | TRBJ2-2 | once | TRBV7-3 | NA
CASSLASGNHEQYF | TGTGCCAGCAGCTTGGCTAGCGGGAACCACGAGCAGTACTTC | TRBJ2-7 | NA | TRBV7-3 | TRBD2